This TCR beta chain was identified during a study of early T cells in non-severe SARS-CoV-2 infection. Study results and limitations: In VDJdb matching, anti-spike CD8 responses were favored while private and CD4 specificities went missing.

This clonotype was detected ten times or more. Its target is unknown. Individual cDNA molecules carried attached unique molecular identifiers. TCRdb reprocessed the 5' RACE reads with MiXCR, giving one entry per CDR3 protein. The sample holds more than 20,000 distinct CDR3 sequences, 3.5% to 5% seen once. This CDR3 has 14 amino acids. The V gene's germline CDR1 is SQVTM and CDR2 ANQGSEA. Losses at the gene ends were 6 bases for V and 6 bases for J; bases not matched to a gene: 10. This chain joins TRBV29-1 and TRBJ2-3; TRBD1 aligns across 9 bases. Material: whole blood. This TCR was recovered from an adult who was a healthcare worker with PCR-confirmed SARS-CoV-2 infection or an uninfected control (not recorded which). CDR3 nucleotides: TGCAGCGTATGGGACAGGGAGGCTGCGGATACGCAGTATTTT. Its protein is CSVWDREAADTQYF.